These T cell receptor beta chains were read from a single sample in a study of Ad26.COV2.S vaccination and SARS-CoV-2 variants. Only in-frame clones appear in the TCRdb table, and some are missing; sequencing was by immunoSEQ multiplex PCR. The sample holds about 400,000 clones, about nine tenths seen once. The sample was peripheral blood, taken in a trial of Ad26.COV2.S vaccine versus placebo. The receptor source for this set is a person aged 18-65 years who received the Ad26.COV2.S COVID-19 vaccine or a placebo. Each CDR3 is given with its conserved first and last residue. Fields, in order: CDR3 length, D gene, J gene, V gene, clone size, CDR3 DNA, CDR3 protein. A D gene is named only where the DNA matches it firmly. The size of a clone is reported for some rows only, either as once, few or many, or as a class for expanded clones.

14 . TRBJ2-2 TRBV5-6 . TGTGCCAGCAGCTTGGAACCTAGACCCGGGGAGCTGTTTTTT CASSLEPRPGELFF
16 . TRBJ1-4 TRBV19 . TGTGCCACTTCGGGAGGAGGTACATATTCCAATGAAAAACTGTTTTTT CATSGGGTYSNEKLFF
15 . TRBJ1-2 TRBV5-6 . TGTGCCAGCAGCTTTGGGGTCCCGGGGGACTATGGCTACACCTTC CASSFGVPGDYGYTF
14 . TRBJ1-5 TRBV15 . TGTGCCACCAGACCGACAGGCCTCGCCCAGCCCCAGCATTTT CATRPTGLAQPQHF
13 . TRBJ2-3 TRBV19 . TGTGCCAGTAGGGGGATAGGATTGGATACGCAGTATTTT CASRGIGLDTQYF
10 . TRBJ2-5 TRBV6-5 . TGTGCCAGCAGGGGAGAGACCCAGTACTTC CASRGETQYF
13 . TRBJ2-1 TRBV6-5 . TGTGCCAGCTATCGCAGGGGGGCAAATGAGCAGTTCTTC CASYRRGANEQFF
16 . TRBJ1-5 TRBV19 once TGTGCCAGTAGTATAGGAGCATGGACTAGCAATCAGCCCCAGCATTTT CASSIGAWTSNQPQHF
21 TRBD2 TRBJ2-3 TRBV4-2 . TGTGCCAGCAGCCGCACTCCGCCCGGGACTAGCGGGAGGGCAAGCACAGATACGCAGTATTTT CASSRTPPGTSGRASTDTQYF
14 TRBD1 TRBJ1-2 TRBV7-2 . TGTGCCAGCAGCTTGTTGGGACAGTCCTATGGCTACACCTTC CASSLLGQSYGYTF
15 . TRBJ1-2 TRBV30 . TGTGCCTGGAGCCCGCCATGGACAGTCGACTATGGCTACACCTTC CAWSPPWTVDYGYTF
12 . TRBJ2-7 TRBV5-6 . TGTGCCAGCAGCTTAAATACCTACGAGCAGTACTTC CASSLNTYEQYF
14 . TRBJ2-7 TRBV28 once TGTGCCAGCAGTGCCGGGACTCAGACCTACGAGCAGTACTTC CASSAGTQTYEQYF
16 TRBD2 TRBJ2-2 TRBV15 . TGTGCCACCAGCAGTTCTCCTAGCGGGAACACCGGGGAGCTGTTTTTT CATSSSPSGNTGELFF
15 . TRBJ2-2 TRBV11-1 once TGTGCCAGCAGCTTAGAGGGGTGGAACACCGGGGAGCTGTTTTTT CASSLEGWNTGELFF
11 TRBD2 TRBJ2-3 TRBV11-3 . TGTGCCAGCACTAACGGGGGGACGCAGTATTTT CASTNGGTQYF
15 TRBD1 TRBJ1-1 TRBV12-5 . TGTGCTAGTGGATCACGGACAGGGGGCTACACTGAAGCTTTCTTT CASGSRTGGYTEAFF
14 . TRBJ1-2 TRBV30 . TGTGCCTGGAGCGCCGCAGGGGACCCCTATGGCTACACCTTC CAWSAAGDPYGYTF
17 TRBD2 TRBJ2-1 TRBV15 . TGTGCCACCAGCAGTCCGAGGACTAGCGAGAGATACAATGAGCAGTTCTTC CATSSPRTSERYNEQFF
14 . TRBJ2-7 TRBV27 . TGTGCCAGCAGTTTACGCCAGGGACACTACGAGCAGTACTTC CASSLRQGHYEQYF
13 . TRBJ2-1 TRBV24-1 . TGTGCCACCAGGTTAGGGGGGGGAAATGAGCAGTTCTTC CATRLGGGNEQFF
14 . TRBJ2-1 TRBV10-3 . TGTGCCATCACAGAGACAGGGACTAACGATGAGCAGTTCTTC CAITETGTNDEQFF
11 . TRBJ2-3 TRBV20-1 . TGCAGTGCTAGCAGTACGGATACGCAGTATTTT CSASSTDTQYF
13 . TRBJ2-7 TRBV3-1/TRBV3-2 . TGTGCCAGCAGCCAAGTCGGGCGGGGCGAGCAGTACTTC CASSQVGRGEQYF
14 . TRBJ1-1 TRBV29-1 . TGCAGCGTTGTAGTCGGCCAGCACCCCCCTGAAGCTTTCTTT CSVVVGQHPPEAFF
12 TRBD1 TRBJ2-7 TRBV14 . TGTGCCAGCAGCCAAGACAGGGGGCCACTGTACTTC CASSQDRGPLYF
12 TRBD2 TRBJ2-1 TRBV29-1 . TGCAGCGTTGAAGCTAGCGGGCTCTACCGTTTCTTC CSVEASGLYRFF
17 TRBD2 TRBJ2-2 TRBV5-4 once TGTGCCAGCAGCATCGGACTAGCGCAAGGAAACACCGGGGAGCTGTTTTTT CASSIGLAQGNTGELFF
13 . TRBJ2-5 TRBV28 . TGTGCCAGCAGCAACTATAGGCAAGAGACCCAGTACTTC CASSNYRQETQYF
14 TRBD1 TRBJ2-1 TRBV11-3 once TGTGCCAGCACCCCGGGACAGGGGCTCGGTGAGCAGTTCTTC CASTPGQGLGEQFF
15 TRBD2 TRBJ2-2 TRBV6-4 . TGTGCCAGCAGTGCGGTAACTAGCGGGACCGGGGAGCTGTTTTTT CASSAVTSGTGELFF
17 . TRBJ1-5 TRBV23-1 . TGCGCCAGCAGTCATCCCAGACAGTACTATGGCAATCAGCCCCAGCATTTT CASSHPRQYYGNQPQHF
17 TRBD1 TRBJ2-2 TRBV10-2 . TGCGCCAGCAGATCCGGGACAGGGGCCGGAGGGACCGGGGAGCTGTTTTTT CASRSGTGAGGTGELFF
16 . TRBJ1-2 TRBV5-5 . TGTGCCAGCAGCCCCCTGGAAAGAGAAAGTAACTATGGCTACACCTTC CASSPLERESNYGYTF
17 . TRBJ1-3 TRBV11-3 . TGTGCCAGCAGCCCAAGGCGGGGGGCGAACTCTGGAAACACCATATATTTT CASSPRRGANSGNTIYF
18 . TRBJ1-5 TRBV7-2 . TGTGCCAGCAGCTTAGAACTTGCCGGGCAGCATGTCAATCAGCCCCAGCATTTT CASSLELAGQHVNQPQHF
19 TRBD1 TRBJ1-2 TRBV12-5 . TGTGCTAGTGGTTTGTTACGACAGGGGATGATTCGCGTGGGCTATGGCTACACCTTC CASGLLRQGMIRVGYGYTF
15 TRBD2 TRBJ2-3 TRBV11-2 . TGTGCCAGCAGCTTGCTAGCGGCTAGCACAGATACGCAGTATTTT CASSLLAASTDTQYF
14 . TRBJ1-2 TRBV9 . TGTGCCAGCAGCCCCCGAGGGGGAACTGGTGGCTACACCTTC CASSPRGGTGGYTF
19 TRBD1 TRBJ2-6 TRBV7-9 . TGTGCCAGCAGCTCGCACCCGGGACAGGGATTCTCTGGGGCCAACGTCCTGACTTTC CASSSHPGQGFSGANVLTF
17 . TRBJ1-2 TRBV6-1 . TGTGCCAGCAGTGAAGTGGGCAGGATAACGGGCAACTATGGCTACACCTTC CASSEVGRITGNYGYTF
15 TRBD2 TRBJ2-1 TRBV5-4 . TGTGCCAGCAGCCAAGCTAGCGGGAGTTGGAATGAGCAGTTCTTC CASSQASGSWNEQFF
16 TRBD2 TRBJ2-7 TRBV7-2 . TGTGCCAGCAGCCCCCTAGTTTGGCTAGCGGGTGTCGAGCAGTACTTC CASSPLVWLAGVEQYF
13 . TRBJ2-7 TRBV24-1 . TGTGCCACCAGTGACCGGAACCGGGACGAGCAGTACTTC CATSDRNRDEQYF
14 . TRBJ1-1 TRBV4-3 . TGCGCCAGCAGCCAAGATGCCGGTGACCCTGAAGCTTTCTTT CASSQDAGDPEAFF
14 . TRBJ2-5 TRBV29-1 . TGCAGCGTGAAACCTCCAGGCGACCGAGAGACCCAGTACTTC CSVKPPGDRETQYF
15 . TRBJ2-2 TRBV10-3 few TGTGCCATCCCGGGGGTGGAACCGAACACCGGGGAGCTGTTTTTT CAIPGVEPNTGELFF
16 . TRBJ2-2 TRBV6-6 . TGTGCCAGCAGTTACTCTGGTAGCACGGGCACCGGGGAGCTGTTTTTT CASSYSGSTGTGELFF
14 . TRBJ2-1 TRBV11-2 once TGTGCCAGCAGCCCGCTCCCAAGGGTCCATGAGCAGTTCTTC CASSPLPRVHEQFF
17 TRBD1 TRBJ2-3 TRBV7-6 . TGTGCCAGCAGCTTAGCGCAACACAGGGGGCAGTACGGTACGCAGTATTTT CASSLAQHRGQYGTQYF
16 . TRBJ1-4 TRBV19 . TGTGCCAGTAGTATAGATACAGGAATGGAAAGGGGTAAACTGTTTTTT CASSIDTGMERGKLFF
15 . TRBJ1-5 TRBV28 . TGTGCCAGCCAAAGAAGGGACGGTAGCAATCAGCCCCAGCATTTT CASQRRDGSNQPQHF
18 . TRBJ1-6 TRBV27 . TGTGCCAGCAGTTTCCAGGGTCGCGACCTTCCCTATAATTCACCCCTCCACTTT CASSFQGRDLPYNSPLHF
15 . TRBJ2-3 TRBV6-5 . TGTGCCAGCAGTTACTTGGGGGGAGTGACAGATACGCAGTATTTT CASSYLGGVTDTQYF
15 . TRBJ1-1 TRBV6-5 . TGTGCCAGCAGGAGAATTCCTAGGGGAGACACTGAAGCTTTCTTT CASRRIPRGDTEAFF
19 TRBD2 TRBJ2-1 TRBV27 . TGTGCCAGCAGTCCCGGGACTAGCGGGCTTAGAAGCTCCTACAATGAGCAGTTCTTC CASSPGTSGLRSSYNEQFF
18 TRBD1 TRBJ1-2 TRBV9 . TGTGCCAGCAGCGTAGGGACCCTGGGGGACAGGGATAACTATGGCTACACCTTC CASSVGTLGDRDNYGYTF
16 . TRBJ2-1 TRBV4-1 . TGCGCCAGCAGCCTACGGGAGGCAGGGGTCAACGATGAGCAGTTCTTC CASSLREAGVNDEQFF
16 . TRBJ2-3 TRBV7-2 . TGTGCCAGCAGCCCATCGAGGGCCCTCAACACAGATACGCAGTATTTT CASSPSRALNTDTQYF